This note documents a single T cell receptor (beta chain) sequence. This specimen belongs to a study of control samples from healthy donors and cancer patients. Assay: immunoSEQ multiplex PCR; the TCRdb copy retains only in-frame clones and omits some. Among fewer than 85,000 clones listed, 91% were seen once. This CDR3 spans 14 amino acids. Looked up from germline, CDR1 is KGHSH and CDR2 is LQKENI. V was pared by 2 bases and J by 1 base, with 8 bases between. The source material was blood. This receptor was obtained from a young man in good health. The rearrangement joins TRBV18 to TRBJ1-2; D unresolved. CDR3 DNA sequence: TGTGCCAGCTCACCAGGCGGGGATAACTATGGCTACACCTTC. It codes for CASSPGGDNYGYTF. Full variable domain (missing parts from reference TRBV18 and TRBJ1-2): NAGVMQNPRHLVRRRGQEARLRCSPMKGHSHVYWYRQLPEEGLKFMVYLQKENIIDESGMPKERFSAEFPKEGPSILRIQQVVRGDSAAYFCASSPGGDNYGYTFGSGTRLTVV.